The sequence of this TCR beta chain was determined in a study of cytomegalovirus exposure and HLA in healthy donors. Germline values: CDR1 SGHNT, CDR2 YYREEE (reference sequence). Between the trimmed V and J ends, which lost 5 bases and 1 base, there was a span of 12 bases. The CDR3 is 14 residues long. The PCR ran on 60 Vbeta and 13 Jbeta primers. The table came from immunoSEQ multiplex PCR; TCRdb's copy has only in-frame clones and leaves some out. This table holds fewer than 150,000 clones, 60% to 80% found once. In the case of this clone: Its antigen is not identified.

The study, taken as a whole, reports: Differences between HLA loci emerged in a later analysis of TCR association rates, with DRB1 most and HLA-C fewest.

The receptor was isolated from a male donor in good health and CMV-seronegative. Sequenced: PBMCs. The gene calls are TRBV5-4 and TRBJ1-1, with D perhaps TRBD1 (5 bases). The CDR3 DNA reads TGTGCCAGCAGGCGTACTACAGGGAACACTGAAGCTTTCTTT. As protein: CASRRTTGNTEAFF. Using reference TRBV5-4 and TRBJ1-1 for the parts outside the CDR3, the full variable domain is ETGVTQSPTHLIKTRGQQVTLRCSSQSGHNTVSWYQQALGQGPQFIFQYYREEENGRGNFPPRFSGLQFPNYSSELNVNALELDDSALYLCASRRTTGNTEAFFGQGTRLTVV.